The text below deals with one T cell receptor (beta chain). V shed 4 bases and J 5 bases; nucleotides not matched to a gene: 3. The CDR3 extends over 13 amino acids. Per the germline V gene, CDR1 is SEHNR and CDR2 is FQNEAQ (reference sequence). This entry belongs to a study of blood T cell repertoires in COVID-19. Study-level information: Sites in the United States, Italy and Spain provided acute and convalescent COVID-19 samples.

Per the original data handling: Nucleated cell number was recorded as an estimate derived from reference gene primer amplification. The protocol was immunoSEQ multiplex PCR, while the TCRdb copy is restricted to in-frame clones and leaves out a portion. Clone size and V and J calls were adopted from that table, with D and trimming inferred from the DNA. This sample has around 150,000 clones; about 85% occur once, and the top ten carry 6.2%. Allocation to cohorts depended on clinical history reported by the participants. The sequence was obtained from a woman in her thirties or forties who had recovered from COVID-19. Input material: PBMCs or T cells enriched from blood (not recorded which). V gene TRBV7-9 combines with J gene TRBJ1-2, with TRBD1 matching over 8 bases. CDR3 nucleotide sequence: TGTGCCAGCAGCTCAGGGGGCTGGTATGGCTACACCTTC. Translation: CASSSGGWYGYTF.